Ten or more counts support the clone carrying this T cell receptor (beta chain). Its antigen is currently unknown. The sample originates from a study of T-cell reconstitution after alpha-beta-depleted transplantation in children. Broader study findings: The origin of high day-60 TCRbeta diversity in some patients lay in surviving recipient T cells and thymic progenitors. By about two months after transplant, alpha-beta T cells reportedly arose from several hundred graft clones that had expanded. Hyperexpanded clones declined; after one year, newly produced T cells mostly supplied diversity.

Unique molecular identifiers were incorporated during preparation of the TCRbeta library. TCRdb recomputed calls from the PCR reads with MiXCR, one row per CDR3 protein. This sample has about 300,000 distinct CDR3 sequences, with 6% to 10% found just once. The CDR3 extends over 10 amino acids. The germline gives CDR1 MNHNY, CDR2 SVGAGI (reference sequence). V lost 7 bases and J lost 7, with 5 bases in between. The sample was peripheral blood, taken 360 days after TCRalphabeta/CD19-depleted stem cell transplant. The clonotype comes from a female patient between 2 and 15 years old who had a stem cell transplant for Fanconi anemia, so the T cells may come from the graft donor. J is TRBJ2-1 and V is TRBV6-6, with D possibly TRBD1 on 5 matching bases. CDR3 sequence (DNA): TGTGCCAGCAAGGGGAATGAGCAGTTCTTC. Amino acids: CASKGNEQFF.